This T cell receptor beta chain was identified during a study of cytomegalovirus exposure and HLA in healthy donors. Overall study findings and caveats: Analyzed later, most CMV-associated TCR beta chains appeared HLA-restricted. Cytomegalovirus status, reportedly, was diagnosed with high specificity and sensitivity by the classifier. Prediction of most subjects' HLA-A and HLA-B alleles by TCR beta sequences was reportedly accurate. The study designated 164 TCR beta chains cytomegalovirus-associated.

This CDR3 is built from 16 residues. Germline V gene sequence: CDR1 SGHDT, CDR2 YYEEEE. V was pared by 5 bases and J by 1 base, with 11 bases of the junction left unmatched. A note on this clone: What it binds is unknown.

PCR involved 60 Vbeta and 13 Jbeta primers. Repertoires were generated with immunoSEQ multiplex PCR, while TCRdb's copy carries only in-frame clones and drops some. The table includes about 150,000 clones, approximately 79% detected once. The chain uses TRBV5-6 and TRBJ1-1; 7 bases agree with TRBD1. This TCR was sampled from a male donor in good health and CMV-seronegative. Specimen: PBMCs. In DNA, the CDR3 is TGTGCCAGCAGAGGCAGGGGGAGGACGACGAACACTGAAGCTTTCTTT. This gives the protein CASRGRGRTTNTEAFF.